The 31 T cell receptor beta chains listed next were all sequenced from one sample in a study of CD8 T cells in Susac syndrome (dated 2019 in TCRdb). The library was obtained by the immunoSEQ multiplex PCR assay. RNA was extracted with the RNeasy kit and 0.5 to 1 ug was reverse transcribed using random hexamers. TCRdb reprocessing: public reads trimmed at Q25 with fastp, clones called with MiXCR, in-frame beta chains kept. Each entry merges the rows of one CDR3 protein and shows their most common DNA and genes. Within this sample are about 120,000 distinct CDR3 sequences, with about 93% of them counted one time only. Around 0.15% of the sample belongs to the ten largest clones. Material: CD4+ T cells from PBMCs. All receptors come from a human donor in good health.

The chain joins TRBV30 to TRBJ2-2; 9 bases are shared with TRBD1. Germline lookup yields CDR1 GTSNPN and CDR2 SVGIG (reference sequence). The CDR3 is made up of 14 amino acids. V was pared by 6 bases and J by 3 bases, with 5 bases of the junction left unmatched. The CDR3 DNA is TGTGCCTGTCGATGGACAGGGGACACCGGGGAGCTGTTTTTT. Its protein product is CACRWTGDTGELFF.

J is TRBJ1-6 and V is TRBV19, with 7 bases that match TRBD1. The V segment lost 4 bases and the J segment 4 bases; nucleotides outside the gene matches: 10. The CDR3 consists of 17 residues. Germline V CDR1 and CDR2: LNHDA, SQIVND (reference sequence). The CDR3 DNA sequence: TGTGCCAGTAGTACCGAATGGACAGGATTATATAATTCACCCCTCCACTTT. It codes for CASSTEWTGLYNSPLHF.

The rearrangement uses TRBV25-1 and TRBJ2-2, with D uncertain. The CDR3 is made up of 16 amino acids. Germline loops: CDR1 MGHDK, CDR2 SYGVNS. The V gene lost 0 bases and the J gene lost 2 bases, with 10 bases spanning the gap. The CDR3 spells CASSEYATLNTGELFF. CDR3 nucleotide sequence: TGTGCCAGCAGTGAATACGCCACCCTAAACACCGGGGAGCTGTTTTTT.

In this sample, this clonotype turned up a few times. V usage is TRBV19 and J usage is TRBJ2-1; D is unresolved. Germline V gives CDR1 LNHDA, CDR2 SQIVND (reference sequence). V lost 5 bases and J lost 7, with 9 bases in between. There are 12 residues in the CDR3. The CDR3, as DNA: TGTGCCAGTAGTCTCTTGGGGAATGAGCAGTTCTTC. It codes for CASSLLGNEQFF.

The CDR3 DNA reads as TGTGCCAGCGGTGGAGGGGGAGACATTCAGTACTTC. Its protein product is CASGGGGDIQYF. This chain uses TRBV6-1 with TRBJ2-4; D tentatively fits TRBD1 or TRBD2 (6 bases each). Germline loops: CDR1 MNHNS, CDR2 SASEGT. V shed 8 bases and J shed 8 bases, with 13 bases lying between them. This CDR3 has 12 residues.

The CDR3 here is CASSFGSTDTQYF. CDR3 bases: TGTGCCAGCAGTTTCGGGAGCACAGATACGCAGTATTTT. This chain joins TRBV27 and TRBJ2-3; D ambiguous. The CDR3 spans 13 residues. Germline values: CDR1 MNHEY, CDR2 SMNVEV (reference sequence). V was shortened by 3 bases and J by 0 bases, with 4 bases between the two germline ends.

V usage is TRBV7-8 and J usage is TRBJ1-1; 9 bases align to TRBD1. The junction had 9 bases not matched to a gene; V was cut back by 6 bases and J by 1 base. In germline, CDR1 is SGHVS, CDR2 FQNEAQ. The CDR3 runs 16 residues. CDR3 coding DNA: TGTGCCAGCAGGGGGACAGGGAGGGCTTCGAACACTGAAGCTTTCTTT. Translated, it gives CASRGTGRASNTEAFF.

The gene calls are TRBV20-1 and TRBJ2-5; D could derive from TRBD1 or TRBD2 (5 bases each). This CDR3 region has 11 residues. The V end was cut by 3 bases, the J end by 13 bases, with 15 bases between. CDR1 and CDR2 from the germline V gene are DFQATT and SNEGSKA (reference sequence). The CDR3 sequence: CSARDEGPGYF. CDR3 bases: TGCAGTGCTAGGGACGAGGGGCCGGGGTACTTC.

The chain has TRBV12-5 and TRBJ1-5, with a tentative D call TRBD1 (5 bases). The CDR3 is made up of 12 amino acids. CDR1 and CDR2 (germline): LGHNT, FRNRAP. Trimming stripped 7 bases from V and 9 bases from J, with 13 bases between. The CDR3: CASAEKGLPQHF. The CDR3 DNA reads TGTGCTAGTGCCGAAAAGGGGTTGCCCCAGCATTTT.

The chain couples TRBV2 to TRBJ2-5; D unclear. CDR3 length equals 11 residues. Germline values: CDR1 SNHLY, CDR2 FYNNEI. V was trimmed by 6 bases and J by 1 base, leaving 3 bases between them. DNA for the CDR3: TGTGCCAGCAGGGTCCAAGAGACCCAGTACTTC. It yields the protein CASRVQETQYF.

This chain links TRBV27 with TRBJ2-1; TRBD2 aligns across 15 bases. Looked up from germline, CDR1 is MNHEY and CDR2 is SMNVEV (reference sequence). The CDR3 runs to 15 residues. The J segment lost 7 bases and the V segment lost 6 bases, leaving 4 bases of the junction unmatched. The DNA for the CDR3 is TGTGCCAGCAGCTCCGGGACTAGCGGGAGGAATGAGCAGTTCTTC. Translation gives CASSSGTSGRNEQFF.

This clonotype has only one observation. This chain links TRBV7-8 with TRBJ2-7, with no clear D. The CDR3 runs to 12 residues. In germline, CDR1 is SGHVS, CDR2 FQNEAQ. Between the trimmed V and J ends, which lost 3 bases and 3 bases, there was a span of 6 bases. CDR3 nucleotide sequence: TGTGCCAGCAGCTTTGATAACTACGAGCAGTACTTC. Protein: CASSFDNYEQYF. Using reference TRBV7-8 and TRBJ2-7 for the parts outside the CDR3, the full variable domain is GAGVSQSPRYKVAKRGQDVALRCDPISGHVSLFWYQQALGQGPEFLTYFQNEAQLDKSGLPSDRFFAERPEGSVSTLKIQRTQQEDSAVYLCASSFDNYEQYFGPGTRLTVT.

The gene calls are TRBV7-7 and TRBJ2-3; 12 nucleotides match TRBD2. CDR1 is SSHAT and CDR2 is FNYEAQ in the germline V gene (reference sequence). V was clipped by 5 bases and J by 2 bases; unmatched bases: 8. This CDR3 has 17 amino acids. The DNA of the CDR3 is TGTGCCAGCAGCCCCGGACTAGCGGGATCCAACACAGATACGCAGTATTTT. Encoded protein: CASSPGLAGSNTDTQYF.

The J gene is TRBJ1-5, the V gene TRBV7-9; D is undetermined. Trimming took off 5 bases at V and 5 bases at J, with 10 bases between the two ends. Germline lookup yields CDR1 SEHNR and CDR2 FQNEAQ (reference sequence). CDR3 size: 13 residues. CDR3 nucleotide sequence: TGTGCCAGCAGCCTATACAAGGATCAGCCCCAGCATTTT. Its translation: CASSLYKDQPQHF. The full variable domain, completed using reference TRBV7-9 and TRBJ1-5, is DTGVSQNPRHKITKRGQNVTFRCDPISEHNRLYWYRQTLGQGPEFLTYFQNEAQLEKSRLLSDRFSAERPKGSFSTLEIQRTEQGDSAMYLCASSLYKDQPQHFGDGTRLSIL.

The chain has TRBV20-1 and TRBJ2-1, with D possibly being TRBD1 (8 bases). V was trimmed by 6 bases and J by 7 bases, leaving 25 bases between them. Per germline, CDR1 DFQATT and CDR2 SNEGSKA (reference sequence). CDR3 length: 16 residues. The CDR3 nucleotides are TGCAGTGCCACGACAGGGGTAACGGGAGGACGGAATGAGCAGTTCTTC. Translating it yields CSATTGVTGGRNEQFF.

This sequence joins TRBV25-1 and TRBJ2-5; no clear D gene. CDR3 length: 14 amino acids. Germline V gene data show CDR1 as MGHDK and CDR2 as SYGVNS. V lost 6 bases, J lost 0 bases, and 11 bases lay in between. CDR3 coding DNA: TGTGCCAGCAGGAGGTTCGGAGACCAAGAGACCCAGTACTTC. Translated: CASRRFGDQETQYF.

The rearrangement uses TRBV20-1 and TRBJ2-7; a possible D gene is TRBD2 (5 bases). The CDR3 consists of 12 residues. The V gene's germline CDR1 is DFQATT and CDR2 SNEGSKA (reference sequence). V was cut by 5 bases and J by 5 bases, with 13 bases left in between. The DNA for the CDR3 is TGCAGTGCTCTACGGGGAACGAACGAGCAGTACTTC. The encoded protein is CSALRGTNEQYF.

The CDR3 protein is CATGRYEQYF. The DNA of the CDR3 is TGTGCCACAGGAAGGTACGAGCAGTACTTC. V is TRBV24-1 and J is TRBJ2-7, with D hard to call. With 10 bases removed from V and 4 bases from J, the gap between germline ends came to 7 bases. CDR1 KGHDR and CDR2 SFDVKD come from the germline V gene. This CDR3 spans 10 amino acids.

The CDR3 spells CASSPGTGRNSPLHF. The CDR3 bases are TGTGCCAGCTCACCAGGGACAGGTCGGAATTCACCCCTCCACTTT. The rearrangement joins TRBV18 to TRBJ1-6; 8 bases fit TRBD1. This CDR3 is built from 15 residues. CDR1 is KGHSH and CDR2 is LQKENI in the germline V gene. The ends lost 2 bases at V and 7 bases at J; junction bases unmatched: 4.

The V and J genes are TRBV5-1 and TRBJ2-1; D remains ambiguous. CDR1 is SGHRS, CDR2 YFSETQ, per germline. V was pared by 4 bases and J by 8 bases, with 10 bases between. The length of the CDR3 is 12 residues. The CDR3 DNA reads TGCGCCAGCAGCCAGGCCAAGGATGAGCAGTTCTTC. Its protein is CASSQAKDEQFF.

This clonotype was seen just once. This chain uses TRBV12-3 or TRBV12-4 with TRBJ1-5; D might be TRBD1 (6 bases). Trimming pared 6 bases from V and 6 bases from J, leaving 12 bases between. The length of the CDR3 is 13 residues. CDR3 residues: CASSLVGAQPQHF. The CDR3, as DNA: TGTGCCAGCAGCTTGGTGGGGGCTCAGCCCCAGCATTTT.

This chain links TRBV24-1 with TRBJ2-1; 8 bases are shared with TRBD2. The CDR3 covers 14 residues. CDR1 KGHDR and CDR2 SFDVKD come from the germline V gene. V lost 9 bases and J lost 7; bases outside the gene matches: 10. The CDR3 DNA is TGTGCCACCGCGGGAACGGGAGGGCCGAATGAGCAGTTCTTC. Translating it yields CATAGTGGPNEQFF.

This chain links TRBV11-2 with TRBJ2-5; D is possibly TRBD1 (6 bases). The CDR3 has 13 amino acids. V was pared by 4 bases and J by 7 bases, with 13 bases between. The germline gives CDR1 SGHAT, CDR2 FQNNGV. The CDR3 DNA reads as TGTGCCAGCAGCTGGTGGGGGCTCGGGACCCAGTACTTC. Protein product: CASSWWGLGTQYF.

Only a few counts were recorded for this clonotype. This chain joins TRBV13 and TRBJ2-5, with a tentative D call TRBD1 (6 bases). V lost 5 bases to trimming and J lost 2 bases, with 12 bases between them. From germline, CDR1 is PRHDT and CDR2 FYEKMQ (reference sequence). The CDR3 extends over 14 amino acids. CDR3 protein: CASSPRTAQETQYF. The CDR3 region has the DNA TGTGCCAGCAGCCCCCGGACAGCTCAAGAGACCCAGTACTTC.

The chain recombines TRBV6-1 with TRBJ2-3, with 15 bases matching TRBD2. V lost 6 bases, J lost 4 bases, and 8 bases stayed unmatched. The length of the CDR3 is 17 residues. Germline CDR1 MNHNS, CDR2 SASEGT. In DNA, the CDR3 is TGTGCCAGCAGCGGGACTAGCGGGGGGTTCCCCCCAGATACGCAGTATTTT. Protein product: CASSGTSGGFPPDTQYF.

The rearrangement links TRBV18 to TRBJ2-5, with D tentatively TRBD2 (5 bases). Trimming stripped 3 bases from V and 0 bases from J, with 11 bases between. This CDR3 region has 15 residues. In germline, CDR1 is KGHSH, CDR2 LQKENI. The CDR3 region is CASSPLPGYQETQYF. DNA for the CDR3: TGTGCCAGCTCACCGTTGCCGGGGTACCAAGAGACCCAGTACTTC.

This clonotype was detected only once. The rearrangement links TRBV18 to TRBJ2-3; 8 bases agree with TRBD2. V lost 0 bases and J lost 3; bases outside the gene matches: 8. This CDR3 contains 17 residues. Germline V lookup: CDR1 KGHSH, CDR2 LQKENI. CDR3 amino acids: CASSPPRGASGTDTQYF. CDR3 bases: TGTGCCAGCTCACCACCCAGGGGCGCTAGCGGGACAGATACGCAGTATTTT.

This clonotype appeared once. The rearrangement links TRBV7-3 to TRBJ2-3, with D possibly TRBD2 on 5 matching bases. V gave up 5 bases and J gave up 6 bases, with 12 bases separating them. Germline CDR1 and CDR2: SGHTA and FQGTGA. The CDR3 is 13 residues long. DNA for the CDR3: TGTGCCAGCAGCCAAGCAGAGCGGGATACGCAGTATTTT. Amino acid sequence: CASSQAERDTQYF. Full variable domain (rest looked up from reference TRBV7-3 and TRBJ2-3): GAGVSQTPSNKVTEKGKYVELRCDPISGHTALYWYRQSLGQGPEFLIYFQGTGAADDSGLPNDRFFAVRPEGSVSTLKIQRTERGDSAVYLCASSQAERDTQYFGPGTRLTVL.

The chain couples TRBV30 to TRBJ2-1, with D possibly matching TRBD2 (6 bases). CDR1 is GTSNPN, CDR2 SVGIG, per germline (reference sequence). The CDR3 consists of 11 residues. CDR3: CSGGTYNEQFF. CDR3 coding DNA: TGTTCGGGCGGGACTTACAATGAGCAGTTCTTC.

The CDR3 sequence: CATSRGRWDEKLFF. CDR3 DNA: TGTGCCACCAGCAGAGGCAGGTGGGATGAAAAACTGTTTTTT. V gene TRBV15 combines with J gene TRBJ1-4; D is ambiguous. V lost 1 base and J lost 6, with 9 bases in between. Looked up from germline, CDR1 is LNHNV and CDR2 is YYDKDF (reference sequence). CDR3 length: 14 residues.

The chain uses TRBV3-1 and TRBJ1-6, with D perhaps matching TRBD1 (5 bases). CDR3 length: 14 amino acids. V lost 1 base and J lost 8, with 9 bases in between. CDR1 and CDR2 (germline): LGHDT, YNNKEL (reference sequence). CDR3 coding DNA: TGTGCCAGCAGCCAAGCCGAGGGGCATTCACCCCTCCACTTT. The encoded protein is CASSQAEGHSPLHF.